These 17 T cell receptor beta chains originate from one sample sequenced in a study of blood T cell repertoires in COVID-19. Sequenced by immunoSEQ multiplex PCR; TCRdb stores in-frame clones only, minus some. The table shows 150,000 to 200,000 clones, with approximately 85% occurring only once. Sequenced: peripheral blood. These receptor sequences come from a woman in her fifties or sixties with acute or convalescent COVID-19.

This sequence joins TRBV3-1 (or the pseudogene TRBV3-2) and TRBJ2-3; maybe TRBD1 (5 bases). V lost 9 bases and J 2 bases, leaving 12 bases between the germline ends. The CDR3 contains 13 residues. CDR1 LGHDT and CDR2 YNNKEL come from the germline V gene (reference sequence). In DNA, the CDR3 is TGTGCCAGTTCAGGGCCCTCCACAGATACGCAGTATTTT. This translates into CASSGPSTDTQYF.

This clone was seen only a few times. The CDR3 is CASTRQGQTNEKLFF. In DNA form, the CDR3 reads TGCGCCAGCACTCGACAGGGTCAGACTAATGAAAAACTGTTTTTT. The rearrangement uses TRBV5-1 and TRBJ1-4; TRBD1 matches at 7 bases. With V trimmed by 6 bases and J by 2 bases, 7 bases remained unmatched. Germline lookup yields CDR1 SGHRS and CDR2 YFSETQ. The CDR3 has 15 amino acids.

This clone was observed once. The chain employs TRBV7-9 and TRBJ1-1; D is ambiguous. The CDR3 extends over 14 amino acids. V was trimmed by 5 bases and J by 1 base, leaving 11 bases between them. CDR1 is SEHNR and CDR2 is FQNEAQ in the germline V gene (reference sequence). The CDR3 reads CASSQQAGNTEAFF. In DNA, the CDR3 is TGTGCCAGCAGCCAGCAGGCAGGGAACACTGAAGCTTTCTTT.

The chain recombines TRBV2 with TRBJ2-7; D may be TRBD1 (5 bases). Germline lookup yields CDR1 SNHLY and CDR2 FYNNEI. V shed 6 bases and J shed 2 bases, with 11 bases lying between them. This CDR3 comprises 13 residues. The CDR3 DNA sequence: TGTGCCAGCAGCAGGGTAGGTCCCTACGAGCAGTACGTC. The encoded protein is CASSRVGPYEQYV.

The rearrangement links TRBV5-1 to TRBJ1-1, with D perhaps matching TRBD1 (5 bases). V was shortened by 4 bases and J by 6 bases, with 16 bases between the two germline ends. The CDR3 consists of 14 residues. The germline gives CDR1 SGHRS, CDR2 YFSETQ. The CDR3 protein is CASSLESGGAEAFF. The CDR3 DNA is TGCGCCAGCAGCCTTGAGTCGGGGGGAGCTGAAGCTTTCTTT.

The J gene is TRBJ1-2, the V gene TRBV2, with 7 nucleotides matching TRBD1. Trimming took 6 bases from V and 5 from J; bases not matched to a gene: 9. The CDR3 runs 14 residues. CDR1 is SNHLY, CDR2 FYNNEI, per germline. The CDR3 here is CASRETGTVYGYTF. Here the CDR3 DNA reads TGTGCCAGCAGGGAAACCGGGACAGTGTATGGCTACACCTTC.

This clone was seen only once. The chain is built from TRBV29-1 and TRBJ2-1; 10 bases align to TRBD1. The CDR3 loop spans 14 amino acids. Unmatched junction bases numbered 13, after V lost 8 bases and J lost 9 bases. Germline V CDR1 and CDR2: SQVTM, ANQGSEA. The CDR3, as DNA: TGCAGCTTTACCCAGACAGGGGGCCTGGGTGAGCAGTTCTTC. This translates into CSFTQTGGLGEQFF.

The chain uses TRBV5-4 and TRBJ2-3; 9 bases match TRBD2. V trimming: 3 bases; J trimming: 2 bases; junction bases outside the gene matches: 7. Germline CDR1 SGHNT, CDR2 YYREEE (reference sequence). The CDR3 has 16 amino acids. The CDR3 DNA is TGTGCCAGCAGCTCATCGGCGGGAGGGAACACAGATACGCAGTATTTT. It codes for CASSSSAGGNTDTQYF.

The CDR3 region is CASSPGLFSDGYTF. The CDR3, as DNA: TGCGCCAGCAGCCCGGGACTATTCTCGGATGGCTACACCTTC. The V and J genes are TRBV4-1 and TRBJ1-2; D might be TRBD1 (5 bases). The ends were cut back, 4 bases at V and 6 bases at J, with 15 bases in the middle. CDR3 length equals 14 residues. Germline V gene data show CDR1 as MGHRA and CDR2 as YSYEKL.

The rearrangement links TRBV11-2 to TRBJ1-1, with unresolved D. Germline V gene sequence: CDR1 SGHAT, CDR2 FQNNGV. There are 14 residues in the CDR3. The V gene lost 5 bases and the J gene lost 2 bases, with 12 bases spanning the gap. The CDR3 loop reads CASSITGSNTEAFF. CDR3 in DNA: TGTGCCAGCAGCATAACCGGGAGTAACACTGAAGCTTTCTTT.

The CDR3 sequence is CASSTWTGGDEQFF. CDR3 sequence (DNA): TGTGCCAGCAGCACCTGGACAGGGGGCGATGAGCAGTTCTTC. The chain is built from TRBV7-8 and TRBJ2-1; 11 bases fit TRBD1. This CDR3 is built from 14 residues. Germline CDR1 is SGHVS and CDR2 is FQNEAQ. The junction had 5 bases not matched to a gene; V was cut back by 5 bases and J by 8 bases.

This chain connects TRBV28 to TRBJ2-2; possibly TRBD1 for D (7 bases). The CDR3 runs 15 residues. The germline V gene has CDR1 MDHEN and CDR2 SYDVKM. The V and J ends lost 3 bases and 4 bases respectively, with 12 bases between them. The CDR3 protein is CASSFAGQSTGELFF. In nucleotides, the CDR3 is TGTGCCAGCAGTTTCGCGGGACAGTCCACCGGGGAGCTGTTTTTT.

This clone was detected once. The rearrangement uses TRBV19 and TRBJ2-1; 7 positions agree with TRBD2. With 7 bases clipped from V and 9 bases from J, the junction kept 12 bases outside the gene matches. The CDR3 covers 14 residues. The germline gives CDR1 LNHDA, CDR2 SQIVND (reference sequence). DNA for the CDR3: TGTGCCAGTACCTCCGGACTAGGGGTGGGTGAGCAGTTCTTC. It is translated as CASTSGLGVGEQFF.

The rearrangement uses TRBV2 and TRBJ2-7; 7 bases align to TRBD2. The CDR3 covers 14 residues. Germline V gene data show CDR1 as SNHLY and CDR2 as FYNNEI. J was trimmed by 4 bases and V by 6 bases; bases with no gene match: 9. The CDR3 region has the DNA TGTGCCAGCAGGACCGACGGGACTATATACGAGCAGTACTTC. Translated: CASRTDGTIYEQYF. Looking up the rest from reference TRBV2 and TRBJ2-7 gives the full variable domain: EPEVTQTPSHQVTQMGQEVILRCVPISNHLYFYWYRQILGQKVEFLVSFYNNEISEKSEIFDDQFSVERPDGSNFTLKIRSTKLEDSAMYFCASRTDGTIYEQYFGPGTRLTVT.

In DNA, the CDR3 is TGTGCCAGCAGTTCGATAGGGGCCTTTCACGAGCAGTACTTC. This codes for CASSSIGAFHEQYF. The rearrangement joins TRBV27 to TRBJ2-7; D is perhaps TRBD1 (5 bases). CDR1 is MNHEY, CDR2 SMNVEV, per germline (reference sequence). The CDR3 totals 14 residues. The V end was cut by 4 bases, the J end by 5 bases, with 15 bases between.

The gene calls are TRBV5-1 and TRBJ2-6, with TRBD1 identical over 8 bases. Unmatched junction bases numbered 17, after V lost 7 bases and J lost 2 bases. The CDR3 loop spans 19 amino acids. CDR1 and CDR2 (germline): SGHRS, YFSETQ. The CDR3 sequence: CASSPRPGGAGAGANVLTF. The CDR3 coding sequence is TGCGCCAGCTCCCCACGACCAGGGGGCGCAGGTGCTGGGGCCAACGTCCTGACTTTC.

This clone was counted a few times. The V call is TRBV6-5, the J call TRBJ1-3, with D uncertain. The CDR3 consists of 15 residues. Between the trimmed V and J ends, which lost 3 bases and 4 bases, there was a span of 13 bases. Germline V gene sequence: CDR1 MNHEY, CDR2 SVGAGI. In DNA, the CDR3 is TGTGCCAGCAGTTATGACATACTGACCGGAAACACCATATATTTT. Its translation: CASSYDILTGNTIYF.